This TCR beta chain was sequenced in a study of T cell repertoires in ileal Crohn's disease. On the study more broadly: All patients had surgery for stricturing (about 60%) or penetrating (around 39%) disease.

This table comes from immunoSEQ multiplex PCR, and its TCRdb copy is limited to in-frame clones, with some not included. The data show 16,000 or so clones, about 92% seen once. Time point defined: inflamed ileum from the surgical specimen. The sequencing input was ileal tissue. The TCR was taken from an adult with Crohn's disease.

The DNA for the CDR3 is TGTGCCAGCAGCCAAGATCTCGCAGGGGCGAACACTGAAGCTTTCTTT. It is translated as CASSQDLAGANTEAFF. The chain has TRBV4-2 and TRBJ1-1, with D possibly TRBD1 on 6 matching bases. Germline CDR1 LGHNA, CDR2 YNFKEQ. Trimming took 0 bases from V and 1 from J, leaving 12 bases between them. This CDR3 has 16 residues.